This T cell receptor (beta chain) was identified in a study of read filtering for tumor transcriptome and immune sequencing. At the level of the study: RNA-seq yielded only about 75 to 1,400 TCR reads, IR-seq about 3.5 to 11 million. Study-wide results and limits: The CD138-negative fraction was mixed bone marrow immune cells, not pure T cells.

Concerning this clonotype: Its antigen is unknown. The junction differs from germline at one of its ends, possibly a read error.

This library used 300 to 500 ng RNA and molecular barcoded adaptors spanning alpha/delta and beta/gamma chains. Using its own MiXCR run on the reads, TCRdb lists one record per CDR3 protein. The sample lists tens of thousands of distinct CDR3 sequences, approximately 14% occurring once. Germline V gene sequence: CDR1 MNHNY, CDR2 SVGAGI (reference sequence). The CDR3 has 15 residues. This receptor was identified in a donor at least 40 years old with multiple myeloma. Sequencing was performed on a population of CD138-negative cells sorted from bone marrow. The genes are TRBV6-6 and TRBJ1-5; 10 bases are a match to TRBD1. CDR3 sequence reads: CAISPHGTGDQPQHF. As DNA, the CDR3 is TGTGCCATCAGTCCGCACGGGACAGGGGATCAGCCCCAGCATTTT.